Listed below are T cell receptor beta chains from one sample, sequenced in a study of T cells expressing NK-cell markers. Using the 5' RACE reads, TCRdb records one entry per CDR3 protein without DNA. The record lists 450,000 to 600,000 distinct CDR3 sequences, of which the ten most abundant hold approximately 3.6%. The source material was blood T cells: a sorted CD56 or NKG2C T cell subset, CD4+ or CD8+ T cells, or bulk PBMC T cells (not recorded which). All receptors derive from a man in his late teens or twenties in good health. Each CDR3 is given with its conserved first and last residue.

v_gene: TRBV4-1; j_gene: TRBJ2-5; CDR3aa: CASSQGQTETQYF
v_gene: TRBV5-1; j_gene: TRBJ2-1; CDR3aa: CASSFGRGADNEQFF
v_gene: TRBV5-1; j_gene: TRBJ1-1; CDR3aa: CASSPGGGGVRTEAFF
v_gene: TRBV2; j_gene: TRBJ1-2; CDR3aa: CASSGDRPYGYTF
v_gene: TRBV29-1; j_gene: TRBJ2-1; CDR3aa: CSVAFVGLAGNEQFF
v_gene: TRBV29-1; j_gene: TRBJ2-1; CDR3aa: CSVVRNGRIKGEQFF
v_gene: TRBV11-2; j_gene: TRBJ2-7; CDR3aa: CASSLGRWTNDSYEQYF
v_gene: TRBV20-1; j_gene: TRBJ2-5; CDR3aa: CSARGVTGAQETQYF
v_gene: TRBV29-1; j_gene: TRBJ2-5; CDR3aa: CSVDLSGGIRETQYF
v_gene: TRBV7-8; j_gene: TRBJ2-4; CDR3aa: CASSRSEEGIQYF
v_gene: TRBV4-1; j_gene: TRBJ2-6; CDR3aa: CASSQLHLDRVLSGANVLTF
v_gene: TRBV11-2; j_gene: TRBJ2-2; CDR3aa: CASTVTGGGKYTGELFF
v_gene: TRBV12-3/TRBV12-4; j_gene: TRBJ2-3; CDR3aa: CASSFQMWSSTDTQYF
v_gene: TRBV9; j_gene: TRBJ2-1; CDR3aa: CASSAPEREGSEQFF
v_gene: TRBV3-1; j_gene: TRBJ2-5; CDR3aa: CASSQVARGETQYF
v_gene: TRBV28; j_gene: TRBJ2-5; CDR3aa: CASRGVQTQYF
v_gene: TRBV30; j_gene: TRBJ2-1; CDR3aa: CAWEDYNEQFF
v_gene: TRBV11-3; j_gene: TRBJ2-1; CDR3aa: CASRMDSANEQFF
v_gene: TRBV24-1; j_gene: TRBJ2-5; CDR3aa: CATSDAQGVETQYF
v_gene: TRBV25-1; j_gene: TRBJ1-5; CDR3aa: CASSVGIGPQHF
v_gene: TRBV12-5; j_gene: TRBJ2-3; CDR3aa: CASRDENTDTQYF
v_gene: TRBV30; j_gene: TRBJ2-1; CDR3aa: CAWMQGQNLGNEQFF
v_gene: TRBV12-5; j_gene: TRBJ2-1; CDR3aa: CASGLVGGVRNEQFF
v_gene: TRBV20-1; j_gene: TRBJ2-1; CDR3aa: CSATFIQIGEQFF
v_gene: TRBV12-3/TRBV12-4; j_gene: TRBJ2-5; CDR3aa: CASSTFEGIRETQYF
v_gene: TRBV12-3/TRBV12-4; j_gene: TRBJ2-5; CDR3aa: CASSSKRAGLAGGETQYF
v_gene: TRBV24-1; j_gene: TRBJ2-1; CDR3aa: CATSDHGTSGSGEQFF
v_gene: TRBV7-9; j_gene: TRBJ1-6; CDR3aa: CASSLGLGQNSPLHF
v_gene: TRBV6-1; j_gene: TRBJ1-2; CDR3aa: CASSEDQTGDGYTF
v_gene: TRBV27; j_gene: TRBJ2-7; CDR3aa: CASSFQTSSYEQYF
v_gene: TRBV12-3/TRBV12-4; j_gene: TRBJ2-3; CDR3aa: CASSLWGAGGGDTQYF
v_gene: TRBV29-1; j_gene: TRBJ2-7; CDR3aa: CSVGQGRGEQYF
v_gene: TRBV2; j_gene: TRBJ2-1; CDR3aa: CASTEPGASGTYYNEQFF
v_gene: TRBV28; j_gene: TRBJ1-2; CDR3aa: CASSLGSGGDYGYTF
v_gene: TRBV20-1; j_gene: TRBJ2-1; CDR3aa: CSARDLALQFF
v_gene: TRBV29-1; j_gene: TRBJ2-3; CDR3aa: CSVEGDRTDTQYF
v_gene: TRBV12-3/TRBV12-4; j_gene: TRBJ2-3; CDR3aa: CASTFSGGGTDTQYF
v_gene: TRBV20-1; j_gene: TRBJ1-3; CDR3aa: CSAVLQDSGNTIYF
v_gene: TRBV29-1; j_gene: TRBJ2-3; CDR3aa: CSVARQVTDTQYF
v_gene: TRBV24-1; j_gene: TRBJ2-1; CDR3aa: CATSDPRQGHIDEQFF
v_gene: TRBV5-1; j_gene: TRBJ2-2; CDR3aa: CASSLPGPEELFF
v_gene: TRBV7-2; j_gene: TRBJ2-2; CDR3aa: CASSLGGAQNTGELFF
v_gene: TRBV27; j_gene: TRBJ2-7; CDR3aa: CASSTIPRDGIPYEQYF
v_gene: TRBV10-3; j_gene: TRBJ1-5; CDR3aa: CAISESSAYQPQHF
v_gene: TRBV14; j_gene: TRBJ2-2; CDR3aa: CASSQGSQTGELFF